The subject of this entry is one T cell receptor (beta chain). The CDR3 sequence is 15 residues long. The germline CDR1 and CDR2 sequences are SGHNT and YYREEE (reference sequence). Trimming removed 0 bases at V and 5 bases at J, with 14 bases between. These data are taken from a study of T cell changes during pregnancy in multiple sclerosis. Assay used: immunoSEQ multiplex PCR; TCRdb lists only in-frame clones, some missing. Of around 70,000 clones listed, approximately 92% are singletons. The chain employs TRBV5-4 and TRBJ1-1; perhaps TRBD1 as D (6 bases). The material sequenced was peripheral blood, taken before pregnancy. The sequence was collected from a female donor with multiple sclerosis, enrolled in a pregnancy study. The CDR3 sequence is CASSLGLGGPTEAFF. CDR3 in DNA: TGTGCCAGCAGCTTGGGTCTCGGGGGGCCAACTGAAGCTTTCTTT.